These 32 T cell receptor beta chains share one sample of origin, sequenced in a study of cytomegalovirus exposure and HLA in healthy donors. The PCR was carried out with 60 Vbeta primers and 13 Jbeta primers. This table comes from immunoSEQ multiplex PCR, and its TCRdb copy is limited to in-frame clones, with some not included. The sample comprises about 120,000 clones, about three quarters of which are singletons, and 1.2% rests with the top ten. The sample comprised PBMCs. All receptors come from a female donor in good health and CMV-seronegative.

This clone was seen once. This chain connects TRBV2 to TRBJ1-6; 11 bases map to TRBD1. Germline V gives CDR1 SNHLY, CDR2 FYNNEI. This CDR3 comprises 15 residues. V trimming: 6 bases; J trimming: 5 bases; junction bases outside the gene matches: 3. The CDR3 DNA reads as TGTGCCAGCAGGGGACAGGGGGGCGATAATTCACCCCTCCACTTT. This translates into CASRGQGGDNSPLHF. Filled out from reference TRBV2 and TRBJ1-6, the complete variable domain reads EPEVTQTPSHQVTQMGQEVILRCVPISNHLYFYWYRQILGQKVEFLVSFYNNEISEKSEIFDDQFSVERPDGSNFTLKIRSTKLEDSAMYFCASRGQGGDNSPLHFGNGTRLTVT.

This chain's CDR3 is CASSDRDRVIEAFF. DNA for the CDR3: TGTGCCAGCAGTGATAGGGACAGGGTAATTGAAGCTTTCTTT. This sequence joins TRBV25-1 and TRBJ1-1; TRBD1 matches 9 bases. The CDR3 totals 14 residues. V lost 3 bases, J lost 7 bases, and 6 bases stayed unmatched. Germline lookup yields CDR1 MGHDK and CDR2 SYGVNS.

The rearrangement joins TRBV4-2 to TRBJ1-2, with 9 bases that match TRBD1. The V segment lost 4 bases and the J segment 7 bases; nucleotides outside the gene matches: 19. Germline V CDR1 and CDR2: LGHNA, YNFKEQ. This CDR3 comprises 18 residues. This chain's CDR3 is CASSRVGGRTGDLGGYTF. The CDR3 DNA is TGTGCCAGCAGCCGCGTGGGAGGGCGGACAGGGGATTTGGGTGGCTACACCTTC.

This chain joins TRBV6-5 and TRBJ1-1, with 9 positions matching TRBD1. CDR1 MNHEY and CDR2 SVGAGI come from the germline V gene. The CDR3 is 15 amino acids. With 5 bases clipped from V and 5 bases from J, the junction kept 9 bases outside the gene matches. The CDR3 coding sequence is TGTGCCAGCAGTGCACCGGGACAGGGTTTGACTGAAGCTTTCTTT. Residues: CASSAPGQGLTEAFF.

This chain links TRBV14 with TRBJ1-2; D possibly corresponds to TRBD1 (6 bases). Trimming took 3 bases from V and 7 from J, leaving 15 bases between them. CDR1 is SGHDN, CDR2 FVKESK, per germline. The CDR3 runs 14 residues. The CDR3 DNA follows: TGTGCCAGCAGCCAGCGTGGGACATCGGGTGGCTACACCTTC. Its translation: CASSQRGTSGGYTF. Full variable domain (outside the CDR3, taken from reference TRBV14 and TRBJ1-2): EAGVTQFPSHSVIEKGQTVTLRCDPISGHDNLYWYRRVMGKEIKFLLHFVKESKQDESGMPNNRFLAERTGGTYSTLKVQPAELEDSGVYFCASSQRGTSGGYTFGSGTRLTVV.

The rearrangement links TRBV6-1 to TRBJ1-2; the match to TRBD1 covers 7 bases. The CDR3 contains 15 residues. In germline, CDR1 is MNHNS, CDR2 SASEGT. The V and J ends lost 6 bases and 4 bases, in that order; junction bases with no gene match: 11. CDR3 region: CASRLGGAGGYGYTF. CDR3 DNA: TGTGCCAGCAGGCTAGGGGGCGCCGGGGGCTATGGCTACACCTTC.

This clone was seen a handful of times. This chain links TRBV18 with TRBJ2-1, with D unclear. CDR3 size: 11 residues. Trimming took off 2 bases at V and 10 bases at J, with 6 bases between the two ends. The germline V gene has CDR1 KGHSH and CDR2 LQKENI. The CDR3 sequence is CASSPTSEQFF. The CDR3 DNA reads as TGTGCCAGCTCACCAACGAGCGAGCAGTTCTTC.

The CDR3 loop reads CASSFTGGFFGSYTF. The CDR3 nucleotides read TGTGCCAGCAGTTTCACAGGGGGCTTTTTCGGTAGCTACACCTTC. V gene TRBV27 combines with J gene TRBJ1-2, with 9 bases fitting TRBD1. J gave up 9 bases and V 3 bases, and 11 bases lay outside the gene matches. The CDR3 covers 15 residues. CDR1 is MNHEY, CDR2 SMNVEV, per germline (reference sequence).

The rearrangement uses TRBV2 and TRBJ1-3; D gene uncertain. With 2 bases removed from V and 4 bases from J, the gap between germline ends came to 18 bases. The length of the CDR3 is 17 residues. Per germline, CDR1 SNHLY and CDR2 FYNNEI. The CDR3 sequence is CASSEFFLGEGGNTIYF. CDR3 bases: TGTGCCAGCAGTGAATTCTTCCTCGGGGAAGGGGGAAACACCATATATTTT.

The chain uses TRBV19 and TRBJ2-3, with TRBD2 identical over 8 bases. CDR3 length: 16 amino acids. Losses at the gene ends were 3 bases for V and 4 bases for J; bases not matched to a gene: 9. Germline V gene data show CDR1 as LNHDA and CDR2 as SQIVND (reference sequence). The CDR3 DNA reads TGTGCCAGTAGTATTTCGCTTAGCGGGGCCGCAGATACGCAGTATTTT. Protein: CASSISLSGAADTQYF.

The rearrangement uses TRBV27 and TRBJ2-7; TRBD2 might be the D (5 bases). There are 12 residues in the CDR3. Trimming removed 1 base at V and 5 bases at J, with 6 bases between. Looked up from germline, CDR1 is MNHEY and CDR2 is SMNVEV (reference sequence). The CDR3 region is CASSLLGDEQYF. CDR3 DNA: TGTGCCAGCAGTTTATTGGGAGACGAGCAGTACTTC.

In its sample, this clone was seen a few times. This chain joins TRBV28 and TRBJ2-1; D is perhaps TRBD2 (6 bases). The CDR3 consists of 13 residues. The germline CDR1 and CDR2 sequences are MDHEN and SYDVKM. Trimming cost V 7 bases and J 10 bases, with 17 bases left between them. The CDR3 sequence: CASKVAATREQFF. The CDR3 region has the DNA TGTGCCAGCAAGGTAGCGGCCACCCGGGAGCAGTTCTTC.

V is TRBV2 and J is TRBJ2-2, with TRBD1 as a possible D gene (6 bases). The CDR3 is 17 amino acids. Trimming left V 5 bases short and J 4 bases short, with 20 bases between. Per germline, CDR1 SNHLY and CDR2 FYNNEI. The CDR3 spells CASSYRTGQLSTGELFF. Here the CDR3 DNA reads TGTGCCAGCAGTTATAGAACAGGGCAATTAAGCACCGGGGAGCTGTTTTTT.

The chain carries TRBV5-8 and TRBJ1-2; 7 nucleotides match TRBD1. Trimming took 4 bases from V and 2 from J; bases not matched to a gene: 8. The V gene's germline CDR1 is SGHTS and CDR2 YDEGEE. CDR3 length: 15 amino acids. CDR3 bases: TGTGCCAGCAGCCCCGGAGGGGGCTTCAACTATGGCTACACCTTC. This codes for CASSPGGGFNYGYTF.

The CDR3 nucleotides are TGTGCCAGCAGTCACGGCGGACAGGTTTTGTATGGCTACACCTTC. This codes for CASSHGGQVLYGYTF. The chain has TRBV6-5 and TRBJ1-2, with 7 bases lining up with TRBD1. The CDR3 is 15 amino acids. Trimming took 5 bases from V and 5 from J; bases not matched to a gene: 11. CDR1 and CDR2 from the germline V gene are MNHEY and SVGAGI.

This rearrangement joins TRBV29-1 to TRBJ2-7; TRBD1 matches 7 bases. The CDR3 covers 12 residues. Germline V gives CDR1 SQVTM, CDR2 ANQGSEA. Trimming removed 6 bases from V and 5 bases from J; junction bases left unmatched: 7. The DNA for the CDR3 is TGCAGCGTCCGAATTCAGGGGGACGAGCAGTACTTC. It codes for CSVRIQGDEQYF.

This clone was detected only once. The gene calls are TRBV15 and TRBJ2-1; TRBD2 aligns across 10 bases. This CDR3 spans 21 amino acids. Germline assignment: CDR1 LNHNV and CDR2 YYDKDF (reference sequence). After removal of 0 bases from V and 0 bases from J, the junction contained 14 bases not matched to a gene. CDR3 bases: TGTGCCACCAGCAGAGATCGAATTCTTAGCGGGGGGCCCGGCTCCTACAATGAGCAGTTCTTC. It is translated as CATSRDRILSGGPGSYNEQFF.

This clone was detected only once. CDR3: CASTNIRPGVGTSSLFTTYEQYF. In DNA form, the CDR3 reads TGTGCCAGCACCAACATACGTCCCGGGGTCGGGACTAGTTCCCTTTTTACGACTTACGAGCAGTACTTC. The chain employs TRBV21-1 and TRBJ2-5; TRBD2 is the table's D call and was not checked against the DNA. The J call is in doubt because the DNA end fits TRBJ2-7 better. TRBV21-1 corresponds to a pseudogene. The CDR3 is made up of 23 amino acids.

This chain connects TRBV27 to TRBJ1-4; TRBD1 matches at 9 bases. The V gene end was trimmed by 6 bases and the J gene end by 6 bases; junction bases not matched to a gene: 8. CDR1 and CDR2 (germline): MNHEY, SMNVEV (reference sequence). The CDR3 contains 15 residues. The CDR3 coding sequence is TGTGCCAGCAGGAACCGCGGGACAGGGTATGAAAAACTGTTTTTT. It encodes CASRNRGTGYEKLFF.

The chain employs TRBV6-5 and TRBJ1-2; D not certain. The CDR3 totals 15 residues. V dropped 2 bases and J dropped 3 bases, with 13 bases sitting between them. CDR1 and CDR2 from the germline V gene are MNHEY and SVGAGI. DNA for the CDR3: TGTGCCAGCAGTTACCATGCGACCGAGGACTATGGCTACACCTTC. It specifies CASSYHATEDYGYTF.

The chain couples TRBV5-1 to TRBJ2-7; 10 bases map to TRBD2. The CDR3 is made up of 14 amino acids. Germline loops: CDR1 SGHRS, CDR2 YFSETQ. J was trimmed by 2 bases and V by 3 bases; bases with no gene match: 2. CDR3 sequence (DNA): TGCGCCAGCAGCTGGACTAGCGGCCCCTACGAGCAGTACTTC. Residues: CASSWTSGPYEQYF.

This rearrangement joins TRBV27 to TRBJ1-2; 9 positions match TRBD1. The V and J ends lost 6 bases and 0 bases, in that order; junction bases with no gene match: 11. This CDR3 has 17 residues. Germline lookup yields CDR1 MNHEY and CDR2 SMNVEV (reference sequence). The CDR3 DNA reads TGTGCCAGCAGGCTAAACAGGGGGCCCCGGGCTAACTATGGCTACACCTTC. Amino acid sequence: CASRLNRGPRANYGYTF.

The rearrangement joins TRBV11-2 to TRBJ2-1; 9 nucleotides match TRBD2. Trimming removed 1 base from V and 7 bases from J; junction bases left unmatched: 14. The CDR3 has 18 residues. In germline, CDR1 is SGHAT, CDR2 FQNNGV. The CDR3 DNA reads TGTGCCAGCAGCTTAGTCCCTCAAGTGCGGGAGGGCCGGAATGAGCAGTTCTTC. Residues: CASSLVPQVREGRNEQFF.

The rearrangement links TRBV6-5 to TRBJ1-1; D is undetermined. V gave up 0 bases and J gave up 6 bases, with 14 bases separating them. CDR1 MNHEY and CDR2 SVGAGI come from the germline V gene. The CDR3 is 15 residues long. CDR3 nucleotides: TGTGCCAGCAGTTACTCGATTCAGGATATTGCTGAAGCTTTCTTT. Its protein product is CASSYSIQDIAEAFF.

The CDR3 is CASSSQGLSGEAFF. DNA for the CDR3: TGTGCCAGCAGCTCACAGGGGTTGTCGGGTGAAGCTTTCTTT. The V and J genes are TRBV7-8 and TRBJ1-1; 7 nucleotides agree with TRBD1. CDR1 and CDR2 (germline): SGHVS, FQNEAQ. V lost 4 bases, J lost 7 bases, and 9 bases stayed unmatched. CDR3 size: 14 residues.

The chain carries TRBV7-9 and TRBJ1-5; D remains unclear. Looked up from germline, CDR1 is SEHNR and CDR2 is FQNEAQ (reference sequence). CDR3 length equals 14 residues. V lost 2 bases to trimming and J lost 1 base, with 6 bases between them. Here the CDR3 DNA reads TGTGCCAGCAGCTTACTGGGCAGCAATCAGCCCCAGCATTTT. It codes for CASSLLGSNQPQHF.

There are a few counts of this clone. The chain employs TRBV4-2 and TRBJ2-1; 7 positions agree with TRBD2. Germline lookup yields CDR1 LGHNA and CDR2 YNFKEQ. V dropped 1 base and J dropped 6; count of bases not matched to a gene: 9. The length of the CDR3 is 16 residues. CDR3 sequence: CASSQGQGGVGNEQFF. CDR3 nucleotide sequence: TGTGCCAGCAGCCAAGGTCAGGGAGGGGTAGGCAATGAGCAGTTCTTC.

In its sample, this clone was seen once. V is TRBV5-1 and J is TRBJ1-2, with 7 positions matching TRBD1. Germline V gives CDR1 SGHRS, CDR2 YFSETQ. V trimming: 4 bases; J trimming: 6 bases; junction bases outside the gene matches: 9. The CDR3 is 14 residues long. The CDR3 region has the DNA TGCGCCAGCAGCAGGGGACAGAACCCCGATGGCTACACCTTC. Its protein product is CASSRGQNPDGYTF.

This chain links TRBV11-2 with TRBJ2-6; maybe TRBD1 (5 bases). Germline lookup yields CDR1 SGHAT and CDR2 FQNNGV. The CDR3 has 19 amino acids. V was trimmed by 2 bases and J by 0 bases, leaving 17 bases between them. The CDR3 sequence: CASSLSAGISSSGANVLTF. The CDR3 region has the DNA TGTGCCAGCAGCTTATCGGCAGGGATATCGAGCTCTGGGGCCAACGTCCTGACTTTC. The entire variable domain, with the rest obtained from reference TRBV11-2 and TRBJ2-6, is as follows: EAGVAQSPRYKIIEKRQSVAFWCNPISGHATLYWYQQILGQGPKLLIQFQNNGVVDDSQLPKDRFSAERLKGVDSTLKIQPAKLEDSAVYLCASSLSAGISSSGANVLTFGAGSRLTVL.

V is TRBV27 and J is TRBJ1-2; D possibly corresponds to TRBD1 (5 bases). Per germline, CDR1 MNHEY and CDR2 SMNVEV (reference sequence). V shed 4 bases and J shed 7 bases, with 19 bases lying between them. The length of the CDR3 is 15 residues. CDR3 residues: CASSSSAGQESGYTF. CDR3 nucleotides: TGTGCCAGCAGTTCCTCGGCGGGGCAGGAGTCTGGCTACACCTTC.

The chain carries TRBV2 and TRBJ1-5; 9 bases agree with TRBD1. V lost 6 bases, J lost 4 bases, and 7 bases stayed unmatched. CDR1 is SNHLY and CDR2 is FYNNEI in the germline V gene. This CDR3 is 15 amino acids long. The CDR3 nucleotides are TGTGCCAGCAGCCTACAGGGGGCAGGAAATCAGCCCCAGCATTTT. It yields the protein CASSLQGAGNQPQHF.

The V call is TRBV2, the J call TRBJ1-2; 12 bases are a match to TRBD1. Germline V gene data show CDR1 as SNHLY and CDR2 as FYNNEI. The V segment lost 6 bases and the J segment 8 bases; nucleotides outside the gene matches: 7. The length of the CDR3 is 14 residues. The CDR3 here is CASSWGQGAEGYTF. CDR3 DNA: TGTGCCAGCAGCTGGGGACAGGGGGCAGAAGGCTACACCTTC.